This T cell receptor beta chain is drawn from a study of cytomegalovirus exposure and HLA in healthy donors. Study in general: Unique TCRs numbering approximately 80 million, obtained from HLA-typed donors, made up an early data release. Study-wide results and caveats: Per a prior analysis, the majority of TCR beta V segments were productive roughly 90% or roughly 30% of the time. The authors assumed roughly uniform sequencing depth across donors for presence/absence analyses.

Concerning this clone: The antigen is undetermined.

Use of 60 Vbeta and 13 Jbeta primers characterized the PCR. The table came from immunoSEQ multiplex PCR; TCRdb's copy has only in-frame clones and leaves some out. The sample has about 90,000 clones, roughly 83% seen once; the top ten hold 2.1%. The CDR3 length is 15 residues. Germline CDR1 MNHNS, CDR2 SASEGT. V was pared by 5 bases and J by 5 bases, with 17 bases between. Nominally healthy donors were sampled, though unrecorded immune exposures were likely. Sequencing was done on a sample of PBMCs. This clonotype was sampled from a young man in good health and CMV-seronegative. The chain couples TRBV6-1 to TRBJ2-3; D is possibly TRBD1 (6 bases). The CDR3 bases are TGTGCCAGCAGTAACCGGGACACTCGCGGAGATACGCAGTATTTT. The encoded protein is CASSNRDTRGDTQYF.